These 18 T cell receptor beta chains came from one sample sequenced in a study of blood T cell repertoires in COVID-19. Assay: immunoSEQ multiplex PCR; the TCRdb copy retains only in-frame clones and omits some. Of about 290,000 clones listed, 89% are singletons. The sample was peripheral blood. All receptors derive from a woman in her forties who had recovered from COVID-19.

The V gene is TRBV10-3, the J gene TRBJ1-1; D remains unclear. The CDR3 totals 13 residues. CDR1 is ENHRY and CDR2 is SYGVKD in the germline V gene. V was clipped by 6 bases and J by 8 bases, with 16 bases between them. The CDR3 region is CAISDGSLGEAFF. The CDR3 nucleotides are TGTGCCATCAGCGACGGGTCGCTAGGAGAAGCTTTCTTT.

The chain employs TRBV11-3 and TRBJ2-1, with D perhaps matching TRBD1 (6 bases). Trimming took off 7 bases at V and 4 bases at J, with 23 bases between the two ends. This CDR3 spans 17 amino acids. Germline assignment: CDR1 SGHNT and CDR2 YENEEA. CDR3 bases: TGTGCCAGCAAACTAGGGGGTTCCCCGTCAATTTACAATGAGCAGTTCTTC. Protein product: CASKLGGSPSIYNEQFF.

The chain carries TRBV3-1 (or the pseudogene TRBV3-2) and TRBJ2-2; TRBD2 matches 16 bases. Germline CDR1 and CDR2: LGHDT and YNNKEL (reference sequence). This CDR3 is 16 amino acids long. Losses at the gene ends were 6 bases for V and 6 bases for J; bases not matched to a gene: 4. CDR3 loop: CASRGLAGGPAGELFF. The CDR3 DNA reads as TGTGCCAGCAGGGGACTAGCGGGAGGGCCCGCCGGGGAGCTGTTTTTT.

J is TRBJ2-1 and V is TRBV9, with 10 bases that match TRBD2. The CDR3 is made up of 15 amino acids. From germline, CDR1 is SGDLS and CDR2 YYNGEE. The ends lost 3 bases at V and 5 bases at J; junction bases unmatched: 5. Here the CDR3 DNA reads TGTGCCAGCAGCGGAAGCGGGAGGGTGAACAATGAGCAGTTCTTC. Translation gives CASSGSGRVNNEQFF.

The chain is built from TRBV7-6 and TRBJ2-6; the match to TRBD1 covers 9 bases. With V trimmed by 5 bases and J by 0 bases, 11 bases remained unmatched. The germline V gene encodes CDR1 SGHVS and CDR2 FNYEAQ. The CDR3 is 19 residues long. CDR3 region: CASSALGTGLFSGANVLTF. CDR3 sequence (DNA): TGTGCCAGCAGCGCTCTAGGGACAGGGTTATTCTCTGGGGCCAACGTCCTGACTTTC.

V usage is TRBV24-1 and J usage is TRBJ2-3; the D gene is possibly TRBD2 (6 bases). This CDR3 has 12 residues. Germline V gene data show CDR1 as KGHDR and CDR2 as SFDVKD. V gave up 9 bases and J gave up 2 bases, with 8 bases separating them. In DNA form, the CDR3 reads TGTGCCACCCGGGGGAACACAGATACGCAGTATTTT. Translated: CATRGNTDTQYF.

This chain uses TRBV2 with TRBJ2-2; tentative D call: TRBD1 (5 bases). Trimming cost V 0 bases and J 5 bases, with 22 bases left between them. Germline-derived CDR1 and CDR2 are SNHLY and FYNNEI. The length of the CDR3 is 19 residues. CDR3 sequence reads: CASSEAIRATGRTTGELFF. The CDR3 DNA sequence: TGTGCCAGCAGTGAAGCTATCAGGGCCACGGGTCGAACAACCGGGGAGCTGTTTTTT.

The chain joins TRBV18 to TRBJ1-4; no definite D call. V was clipped by 5 bases and J by 0 bases, with 19 bases between them. CDR1 KGHSH and CDR2 LQKENI come from the germline V gene. The CDR3 loop spans 18 amino acids. The CDR3 bases are TGTGCCAGCTCAACTGGAGGTGTTGGGTCATCAACTAATGAAAAACTGTTTTTT. Encoded protein: CASSTGGVGSSTNEKLFF.

This rearrangement joins TRBV7-8 to TRBJ1-3, with D unresolved. V lost 1 base, J lost 2 bases, and 6 bases lay in between. Germline loops: CDR1 SGHVS, CDR2 FQNEAQ. The CDR3 consists of 14 residues. In DNA form, the CDR3 reads TGTGCCAGCAGCTTAGATGGCCCTGGAAACACCATATATTTT. It yields the protein CASSLDGPGNTIYF.

The gene calls are TRBV19 and TRBJ1-5; TRBD1 matches 7 bases. This CDR3 comprises 16 residues. Per the germline V gene, CDR1 is LNHDA and CDR2 is SQIVND (reference sequence). V shed 2 bases and J 1 base; nucleotides not matched to a gene: 5. The CDR3 region is CASSILRRGSNQPQHF. The CDR3 region has the DNA TGTGCCAGTAGTATATTGCGCAGGGGGAGCAATCAGCCCCAGCATTTT.

The chain is built from TRBV18 and TRBJ1-2; possibly TRBD1 for D (6 bases). There are 18 residues in the CDR3. Trimming stripped 3 bases from V and 4 bases from J, with 24 bases between. Germline lookup yields CDR1 KGHSH and CDR2 LQKENI. Here the CDR3 DNA reads TGTGCCAGCTCACCCCTCGCCAGGGGCTCCTCCGACCTCTATGGCTACACCTTC. Its translation: CASSPLARGSSDLYGYTF. Full variable domain (rest looked up from reference TRBV18 and TRBJ1-2): NAGVMQNPRHLVRRRGQEARLRCSPMKGHSHVYWYRQLPEEGLKFMVYLQKENIIDESGMPKERFSAEFPKEGPSILRIQQVVRGDSAAYFCASSPLARGSSDLYGYTFGSGTRLTVV.

The chain employs TRBV11-2 and TRBJ2-5; D unclear. This CDR3 comprises 14 residues. V lost 0 bases to trimming and J lost 5 bases, with 10 bases between them. Germline V gene sequence: CDR1 SGHAT, CDR2 FQNNGV. In DNA, the CDR3 is TGTGCCAGCAGCTTAGAGATTAGCACGGAGACCCAGTACTTC. Protein product: CASSLEISTETQYF. Supplemented by reference TRBV11-2 and TRBJ2-5, the full variable domain reads EAGVAQSPRYKIIEKRQSVAFWCNPISGHATLYWYQQILGQGPKLLIQFQNNGVVDDSQLPKDRFSAERLKGVDSTLKIQPAKLEDSAVYLCASSLEISTETQYFGPGTRLLVL.

The chain employs TRBV3-1 (or the pseudogene TRBV3-2) and TRBJ2-7; perhaps TRBD2 as D (7 bases). Germline CDR1 LGHDT, CDR2 YNNKEL (reference sequence). Trimming pared 4 bases from V and 7 bases from J, leaving 14 bases between. This CDR3 region has 13 residues. CDR3 sequence: CASSRGGLREQYF. For the CDR3, the DNA is TGTGCCAGCAGCCGGGGGGGGCTCCGGGAGCAGTACTTC.

In this sample, this clone turned up a few times. The rearrangement uses TRBV19 and TRBJ1-5; no definite D call. Germline CDR1 and CDR2: LNHDA and SQIVND (reference sequence). The CDR3 runs to 15 residues. Trimming took 6 bases from V and 0 from J, leaving 12 bases between them. CDR3 amino acids: CASSRASYSNQPQHF. The CDR3 region has the DNA TGTGCCAGTAGCCGCGCGTCGTATAGCAATCAGCCCCAGCATTTT.

The chain has TRBV19 and TRBJ2-7; 13 nucleotides agree with TRBD2. This CDR3 is 16 amino acids long. Looked up from germline, CDR1 is LNHDA and CDR2 is SQIVND (reference sequence). J lost 3 bases, V lost 5 bases, and 7 bases had no gene match. Here the CDR3 reads CASSPRTSGSIYEQYF. In DNA, the CDR3 is TGTGCCAGTAGTCCCCGGACTAGCGGGAGTATCTACGAGCAGTACTTC.

The chain has TRBV30 and TRBJ1-5; 9 nucleotides line up with TRBD1. This CDR3 region has 13 residues. Losses at the gene ends were 0 bases for V and 6 bases for J; bases not matched to a gene: 0. Germline V lookup: CDR1 GTSNPN, CDR2 SVGIG (reference sequence). CDR3 in DNA: TGTGCCTGGAGTGTACAGGGGGCTCAGCCCCAGCATTTT. This translates into CAWSVQGAQPQHF.

This chain joins TRBV30 and TRBJ2-3; possibly TRBD2 for D (6 bases). Trimming shortened V by 2 bases and J by 2 bases, and 17 bases separated the two germline ends. Germline V gene sequence: CDR1 GTSNPN, CDR2 SVGIG (reference sequence). This CDR3 has 16 amino acids. CDR3 region: CAWSPVPGSVTDTQYF. As DNA, the CDR3 is TGTGCCTGGAGTCCAGTCCCCGGGAGTGTCACAGATACGCAGTATTTT.

The chain carries TRBV30 and TRBJ2-2, with D possibly TRBD1 on 5 matching bases. This CDR3 spans 14 amino acids. Germline loops: CDR1 GTSNPN, CDR2 SVGIG (reference sequence). Trimming removed 1 base at V and 3 bases at J, with 9 bases between. The DNA for the CDR3 is TGTGCCTGGAGTGGGGGCACCTACACCGGGGAGCTGTTTTTT. Protein sequence: CAWSGGTYTGELFF.